The rows below give T cell receptor beta chains drawn from one sample of a study of blood T cells in healthy people across ages. TCRdb re-analysed the 5' RACE reads in MiXCR, keeping a single row per CDR3 protein. The profile shows about 900,000 distinct CDR3 sequences, around 49% of them singletons. Sequenced material: blood. All receptors come from a man aged 30 to 45 in good health. Each CDR3 is given with its conserved first and last residue. D genes are given only for firm matches. Part of the rows lack a size; the others show once, few, many or a class for expanded clones.

v_call: TRBV3-1; clone_size: .; d_call: TRBD2; j_call: TRBJ2-1; cdr3_length: 14; cdr3_aa: CASSQGRLANEQFF; cdr3_nt: TGTGCCAGCAGCCAAGGTCGACTAGCCAATGAGCAGTTCTTC
v_call: TRBV7-2; clone_size: .; d_call: .; j_call: TRBJ1-1; cdr3_length: 13; cdr3_aa: CASSQGQSTEAFF; cdr3_nt: TGTGCCAGCAGCCAAGGACAGAGCACTGAAGCTTTCTTT
v_call: TRBV5-1; clone_size: many; d_call: TRBD2; j_call: TRBJ2-1; cdr3_length: 16; cdr3_aa: CASSLVGGGSYNEQFF; cdr3_nt: TGCGCCAGCAGCTTGGTCGGCGGGGGCTCCTACAATGAGCAGTTCTTC
v_call: TRBV29-1; clone_size: few; d_call: .; j_call: TRBJ2-1; cdr3_length: 13; cdr3_aa: CSVRAEGRDEQFF; cdr3_nt: TGCAGCGTGCGAGCTGAGGGTAGAGATGAGCAGTTCTTC
v_call: TRBV13; clone_size: .; d_call: TRBD1; j_call: TRBJ1-1; cdr3_length: 16; cdr3_aa: CASSRRTGGGRTEAFF; cdr3_nt: TGTGCCAGCAGCCGGAGGACAGGGGGAGGTAGGACTGAAGCTTTCTTT
v_call: TRBV11-2; clone_size: few; d_call: TRBD1; j_call: TRBJ2-5; cdr3_length: 16; cdr3_aa: CASSPWDRVSSQTQYF; cdr3_nt: TGTGCCAGCAGCCCTTGGGACAGGGTATCTAGTCAGACCCAGTACTTC
v_call: TRBV12-3/TRBV12-4; clone_size: .; d_call: .; j_call: TRBJ2-1; cdr3_length: 12; cdr3_aa: CAGKTYYNEQFF; cdr3_nt: TGTGCCGGCAAAACGTACTACAATGAGCAGTTCTTC
v_call: TRBV6-5; clone_size: many; d_call: .; j_call: TRBJ1-4; cdr3_length: 16; cdr3_aa: CASSYSPPATNEKLFF; cdr3_nt: TGTGCCAGCAGTTACTCCCCGCCTGCAACTAATGAAAAACTGTTTTTT
v_call: TRBV4-2; clone_size: .; d_call: .; j_call: TRBJ1-2; cdr3_length: 15; cdr3_aa: CASSRQGGGDYGYTF; cdr3_nt: TGTGCCAGCAGCCGCCAGGGAGGAGGAGACTATGGCTACACCTTC
v_call: TRBV6-6; clone_size: .; d_call: .; j_call: TRBJ1-5; cdr3_length: 15; cdr3_aa: CASSYPGLNNQPQHF; cdr3_nt: TGTGCCAGCAGTTACCCGGGACTTAACAATCAGCCCCAGCATTTT
v_call: TRBV9; clone_size: .; d_call: .; j_call: TRBJ1-2; cdr3_length: 15; cdr3_aa: CASSVEVGAEHGYTF; cdr3_nt: TGTGCCAGCAGCGTAGAGGTGGGGGCAGAACATGGCTACACCTTC
v_call: TRBV7-6; clone_size: .; d_call: .; j_call: TRBJ1-4; cdr3_length: 16; cdr3_aa: CTGSLAPGATNEKLFF; cdr3_nt: TGTACCGGCAGCTTAGCGCCGGGAGCAACTAATGAAAAACTGTTTTTT
v_call: TRBV4-1; clone_size: .; d_call: TRBD2; j_call: TRBJ2-1; cdr3_length: 14; cdr3_aa: CASSQARGGYEQFF; cdr3_nt: TGCGCCAGCAGCCAAGCGCGGGGGGGCTATGAGCAGTTCTTC
v_call: TRBV12-3/TRBV12-4; clone_size: .; d_call: .; j_call: TRBJ2-2; cdr3_length: 14; cdr3_aa: CASSVAGFTGELFF; cdr3_nt: TGTGCCAGCAGTGTCGCGGGGTTTACCGGGGAGCTGTTTTTT
v_call: TRBV27; clone_size: .; d_call: .; j_call: TRBJ2-5; cdr3_length: 13; cdr3_aa: CASTRRETETQYF; cdr3_nt: TGTGCCAGCACTCGACGTGAGACGGAGACCCAGTACTTC
v_call: TRBV6-5; clone_size: .; d_call: .; j_call: TRBJ2-6; cdr3_length: 13; cdr3_aa: CASSDRLTNVLTF; cdr3_nt: TGTGCCAGCAGCGACCGGCTGACCAACGTCCTGACTTTC
v_call: TRBV5-6; clone_size: .; d_call: .; j_call: TRBJ2-1; cdr3_length: 15; cdr3_aa: CASSAESWSYNEQFF; cdr3_nt: TGTGCCAGCAGCGCCGAAAGCTGGTCCTACAATGAGCAGTTCTTC
v_call: TRBV6-4; clone_size: .; d_call: .; j_call: TRBJ1-5; cdr3_length: 13; cdr3_aa: CASSRDGHQPQHF; cdr3_nt: TGTGCCAGCAGTAGGGACGGTCATCAGCCCCAGCATTTT
v_call: TRBV28; clone_size: many; d_call: .; j_call: TRBJ2-3; cdr3_length: 15; cdr3_aa: CASSRQGRSTDTQYF; cdr3_nt: TGTGCCAGCAGTCGGCAGGGACGGAGCACAGATACGCAGTATTTT
v_call: TRBV30; clone_size: .; d_call: .; j_call: TRBJ1-5; cdr3_length: 13; cdr3_aa: CAWSVQSNQPQHF; cdr3_nt: TGTGCCTGGAGTGTACAGAGCAATCAGCCCCAGCATTTT
v_call: TRBV6-1; clone_size: .; d_call: TRBD2; j_call: TRBJ2-1; cdr3_length: 16; cdr3_aa: CASRELAGGVQETQFF; cdr3_nt: TGTGCCAGCAGGGAACTAGCGGGGGGCGTCCAAGAGACCCAGTTCTTC
v_call: TRBV4-2; clone_size: once; d_call: .; j_call: TRBJ2-1; cdr3_length: 15; cdr3_aa: CASSQDLQVYNEQFF; cdr3_nt: TGTGCCAGCAGCCAAGATCTACAAGTCTACAATGAGCAGTTCTTC
v_call: TRBV7-2; clone_size: .; d_call: TRBD2; j_call: TRBJ2-3; cdr3_length: 16; cdr3_aa: CASSLRLAGAGDTQYF; cdr3_nt: TGTGCCAGCAGCTTAAGGCTAGCGGGAGCCGGGGATACGCAGTATTTT
v_call: TRBV13; clone_size: .; d_call: TRBD1; j_call: TRBJ1-1; cdr3_length: 14; cdr3_aa: CASNRGQMNTEAFF; cdr3_nt: TGTGCCAGCAACCGGGGACAGATGAACACTGAAGCTTTCTTT
v_call: TRBV29-1; clone_size: .; d_call: TRBD1; j_call: TRBJ2-7; cdr3_length: 14; cdr3_aa: CSVGKGTGTYEQYF; cdr3_nt: TGCAGCGTGGGAAAAGGGACAGGGACCTATGAGCAGTACTTC
v_call: TRBV29-1; clone_size: few; d_call: TRBD1; j_call: TRBJ2-7; cdr3_length: 13; cdr3_aa: CSVDPTGTHEQYF; cdr3_nt: TGCAGCGTTGACCCGACAGGGACCCACGAGCAGTACTTC
v_call: TRBV5-1; clone_size: .; d_call: TRBD1; j_call: TRBJ2-1; cdr3_length: 15; cdr3_aa: CASSLAGQVINEQFF; cdr3_nt: TGCGCCAGCAGCTTGGCAGGACAGGTCATCAATGAGCAGTTCTTC
v_call: TRBV28; clone_size: .; d_call: .; j_call: TRBJ2-3; cdr3_length: 11; cdr3_aa: CASLRGDTQYF; cdr3_nt: TGTGCGAGTCTTCGGGGGGATACGCAGTATTTT
v_call: TRBV27; clone_size: .; d_call: TRBD1; j_call: TRBJ2-4; cdr3_length: 18; cdr3_aa: CASSPTPGTGERPPEQYF; cdr3_nt: TGTGCCAGCAGTCCTACACCAGGGACAGGGGAGAGACCTCCGGAGCAGTACTTC
v_call: TRBV20-1; clone_size: .; d_call: TRBD2; j_call: TRBJ2-3; cdr3_length: 15; cdr3_aa: CSASIAGEPTDTQYF; cdr3_nt: TGCAGTGCTAGTATTGCGGGGGAACCCACAGATACGCAGTATTTT
v_call: TRBV9; clone_size: .; d_call: .; j_call: TRBJ1-6; cdr3_length: 14; cdr3_aa: CASSATPGRSPLHF; cdr3_nt: TGTGCCAGCAGCGCGACGCCGGGGCGATCACCCCTCCACTTT
v_call: TRBV3-1; clone_size: .; d_call: .; j_call: TRBJ2-2; cdr3_length: 16; cdr3_aa: CASSQDPLTSTGELFF; cdr3_nt: TGTGCCAGCAGCCAAGACCCTCTTACTAGCACGGGGGAGCTGTTTTTT
v_call: TRBV5-1; clone_size: .; d_call: .; j_call: TRBJ2-3; cdr3_length: 14; cdr3_aa: CASHEITSTDTQYF; cdr3_nt: TGCGCCAGTCACGAGATAACTAGCACAGATACGCAGTATTTT
v_call: TRBV20-1; clone_size: many; d_call: TRBD2; j_call: TRBJ2-1; cdr3_length: 14; cdr3_aa: CSARELAGYNEQFF; cdr3_nt: TGCAGTGCTAGGGAACTAGCGGGGTACAATGAGCAGTTCTTC
v_call: TRBV7-2; clone_size: .; d_call: .; j_call: TRBJ2-7; cdr3_length: 15; cdr3_aa: CASSLGADRGYEQYF; cdr3_nt: TGTGCCAGCAGCTTAGGGGCGGATAGGGGCTACGAGCAGTACTTC
v_call: TRBV6-1; clone_size: .; d_call: TRBD2; j_call: TRBJ2-7; cdr3_length: 17; cdr3_aa: CASSTPREGRVDYEQYF; cdr3_nt: TGTGCCAGCAGTACCCCCAGGGAGGGCCGAGTGGACTACGAGCAGTACTTC
v_call: TRBV9; clone_size: .; d_call: TRBD1; j_call: TRBJ2-2; cdr3_length: 15; cdr3_aa: CASSVETGGTGELFF; cdr3_nt: TGTGCCAGCAGCGTAGAAACAGGGGGCACCGGGGAGCTGTTTTTT
v_call: TRBV7-9; clone_size: .; d_call: .; j_call: TRBJ1-6; cdr3_length: 17; cdr3_aa: CASSLVGRSSYNSPLHF; cdr3_nt: TGTGCCAGCAGCTTAGTTGGGCGGAGCTCCTATAATTCACCCCTCCACTTT
v_call: TRBV7-2; clone_size: few; d_call: TRBD1; j_call: TRBJ1-6; cdr3_length: 14; cdr3_aa: CASSGDRAYSPLHF; cdr3_nt: TGTGCCAGCAGCGGAGACAGGGCGTACTCACCCCTCCACTTT
v_call: TRBV5-1; clone_size: .; d_call: .; j_call: TRBJ1-2; cdr3_length: 12; cdr3_aa: CASSTLGSGYTF; cdr3_nt: TGCGCCAGCAGCACCTTGGGAAGCGGCTACACCTTC
v_call: TRBV20-1; clone_size: few; d_call: TRBD2; j_call: TRBJ2-7; cdr3_length: 16; cdr3_aa: CSARDPTSGKVYEQYF; cdr3_nt: TGCAGTGCTAGAGATCCGACTAGCGGTAAGGTCTACGAGCAGTACTTC
v_call: TRBV29-1; clone_size: once; d_call: TRBD2; j_call: TRBJ2-7; cdr3_length: 14; cdr3_aa: CSVGTSGARYEQYF; cdr3_nt: TGCAGCGTGGGGACTAGCGGGGCGAGATACGAGCAGTACTTC
v_call: TRBV20-1; clone_size: few; d_call: .; j_call: TRBJ2-3; cdr3_length: 12; cdr3_aa: CSARSSGDTQYF; cdr3_nt: TGCAGTGCTAGGTCGAGCGGGGATACGCAGTATTTT
v_call: TRBV6-5; clone_size: .; d_call: TRBD1; j_call: TRBJ2-1; cdr3_length: 15; cdr3_aa: CASSLQGASSNEQFF; cdr3_nt: TGTGCCAGCAGCCTACAGGGGGCTTCTAGCAATGAGCAGTTCTTC
v_call: TRBV5-5; clone_size: .; d_call: TRBD1; j_call: TRBJ2-3; cdr3_length: 16; cdr3_aa: CASSRATGGEWATQYF; cdr3_nt: TGTGCCAGCAGCAGAGCTACAGGGGGCGAATGGGCCACGCAGTATTTT
v_call: TRBV20-1; clone_size: few; d_call: TRBD1; j_call: TRBJ2-1; cdr3_length: 10; cdr3_aa: CSAGTGGRFF; cdr3_nt: TGCAGTGCTGGAACAGGGGGCCGGTTCTTC
v_call: TRBV3-1; clone_size: .; d_call: TRBD1; j_call: TRBJ1-2; cdr3_length: 13; cdr3_aa: CASSQFPGQGGTF; cdr3_nt: TGTGCCAGCAGCCAATTTCCGGGACAGGGAGGCACCTTC
v_call: TRBV4-2; clone_size: large; d_call: TRBD2; j_call: TRBJ2-3; cdr3_length: 16; cdr3_aa: CASSQDEAGGTDTQYF; cdr3_nt: TGTGCCAGCAGCCAAGATGAGGCGGGGGGGACAGATACGCAGTATTTT
v_call: TRBV11-2; clone_size: .; d_call: .; j_call: TRBJ2-1; cdr3_length: 13; cdr3_aa: CASSLDQLNQQFF; cdr3_nt: TGTGCCAGCAGCTTAGATCAGCTAAACCAGCAGTTCTTC
v_call: TRBV11-2; clone_size: .; d_call: .; j_call: TRBJ1-1; cdr3_length: 12; cdr3_aa: CASSFEEGEAFF; cdr3_nt: TGTGCCAGCAGCTTCGAGGAAGGTGAAGCTTTCTTT
v_call: TRBV20-1; clone_size: .; d_call: .; j_call: TRBJ1-4; cdr3_length: 16; cdr3_aa: CSARESRGLSNEKLFF; cdr3_nt: TGCAGTGCTAGGGAGAGTCGGGGGCTCTCGAATGAAAAACTGTTTTTT
v_call: TRBV6-1; clone_size: few; d_call: .; j_call: TRBJ2-5; cdr3_length: 13; cdr3_aa: CATLTGSQETQYF; cdr3_nt: TGCGCCACCCTGACTGGCAGTCAAGAGACCCAGTACTTC
v_call: TRBV12-3/TRBV12-4; clone_size: .; d_call: .; j_call: TRBJ1-6; cdr3_length: 14; cdr3_aa: CASRTVHDNSPLHF; cdr3_nt: TGTGCCAGCAGAACGGTACATGATAATTCACCCCTCCACTTT
v_call: TRBV10-3; clone_size: .; d_call: .; j_call: TRBJ1-2; cdr3_length: 17; cdr3_aa: CAIRGRGATNPDYGYTF; cdr3_nt: TGTGCCATCAGGGGACGGGGGGCTACGAACCCGGACTATGGCTACACCTTC
v_call: TRBV28; clone_size: .; d_call: .; j_call: TRBJ2-7; cdr3_length: 17; cdr3_aa: CASTFRGRLVPTYEQYF; cdr3_nt: TGTGCCAGCACCTTCCGAGGAAGACTAGTCCCGACCTACGAGCAGTACTTC